This passage covers 16 T cell receptor beta chains from one sample sequenced in a study of shared clonotypes between healthy human individuals. Using immunoSEQ multiplex PCR, the repertoire was profiled, and TCRdb retains in-frame clones only, with some absent. The sample contains about 710,000 clones, just under 75% of which appear only once. The sequencing input was memory CD4+ T cells sorted from blood. The subset is: CD45RA-negative fraction. Every receptor here comes from a young woman in good health.

CDR3 nucleotides: TGTGCCATCAGTGACGGGCTCGTAAATGAAAAACTGTTTTTT. Amino acid sequence: CAISDGLVNEKLFF. V and J are TRBV10-3 and TRBJ1-4; D unresolved. Germline CDR1 is ENHRY and CDR2 is SYGVKD. Between the trimmed V and J ends, which lost 3 bases and 5 bases, there was a span of 10 bases. The CDR3 length is 14 residues.

The chain carries TRBV4-2 and TRBJ1-5; D is unresolved. V was cut by 1 base and J by 3 bases, with 7 bases left in between. CDR1 is LGHNA and CDR2 is YNFKEQ in the germline V gene. The CDR3 totals 14 residues. CDR3 coding DNA: TGTGCCAGCAGCCAAGGGCACGACAATCAGCCCCAGCATTTT. The encoded protein is CASSQGHDNQPQHF.

The chain employs TRBV2 and TRBJ1-2; D is undetermined. Germline CDR1 and CDR2: SNHLY and FYNNEI. This CDR3 has 11 residues. The V gene lost 7 bases and the J gene lost 6 bases, with 9 bases spanning the gap. The CDR3 sequence: CASTREDGYTF. The CDR3 DNA is TGTGCCAGCACGCGGGAGGATGGCTACACCTTC. Using reference TRBV2 and TRBJ1-2 for the parts outside the CDR3, the full variable domain is EPEVTQTPSHQVTQMGQEVILRCVPISNHLYFYWYRQILGQKVEFLVSFYNNEISEKSEIFDDQFSVERPDGSNFTLKIRSTKLEDSAMYFCASTREDGYTFGSGTRLTVV.

This clone was observed at least ten times. The chain employs TRBV5-1 and TRBJ2-3, with D uncertain. CDR3 length: 15 residues. V lost 0 bases and J 5 bases, leaving 13 bases between the germline ends. Germline V gene sequence: CDR1 SGHRS, CDR2 YFSETQ. Here the CDR3 reads CASSLGSSGEDTQYF. The DNA of the CDR3 is TGCGCCAGCAGCTTGGGCAGCTCTGGTGAAGATACGCAGTATTTT.

This clone was counted only a few times. V and J are TRBV19 and TRBJ1-2; D uncertain. V was clipped by 6 bases and J by 5 bases, with 10 bases between them. The germline V gene encodes CDR1 LNHDA and CDR2 SQIVND (reference sequence). CDR3 size: 12 residues. In DNA, the CDR3 is TGTGCCAGTAGGGGAACGGGGTATGGCTACACCTTC. As protein: CASRGTGYGYTF.

The chain carries TRBV5-4 and TRBJ1-1; perhaps TRBD1 as D (6 bases). Trimming took off 0 bases at V and 1 base at J, with 13 bases between the two ends. CDR1 and CDR2 from the germline V gene are SGHNT and YYREEE (reference sequence). This CDR3 has 16 residues. CDR3 in amino acids: CASSLVGTGQNTEAFF. CDR3 nucleotide sequence: TGTGCCAGCAGCTTGGTAGGGACGGGACAGAACACTGAAGCTTTCTTT.

The chain couples TRBV2 to TRBJ1-5, with D possibly being TRBD1 (5 bases). Germline V gene lookup returns CDR1 SNHLY and CDR2 FYNNEI. There are 15 residues in the CDR3. Trimming removed 4 bases from V and 2 bases from J, with 12 bases in between. CDR3 sequence: CASSGEQEGNQPQHF. CDR3 DNA sequence: TGTGCCAGCAGTGGGGAACAGGAGGGCAATCAGCCCCAGCATTTT.

A word on this clone: Other DNA sequences in this specimen translate into the identical CDR3. The V gene is TRBV5-1, the J gene TRBJ2-1; 8 bases align to TRBD2. The CDR3 is made up of 15 amino acids. J lost 4 bases, V lost 1 base, and 4 bases had no gene match. Germline-derived CDR1 and CDR2 are SGHRS and YFSETQ. In DNA form, the CDR3 reads TGCGCCAGCAGCTTGTCTAGCGGGTCGTACAATGAGCAGTTCTTC. Its protein product is CASSLSSGSYNEQFF.

The chain links TRBV20-1 to TRBJ2-1, with D tentatively TRBD2 (5 bases). V was cut by 6 bases and J by 6 bases, with 9 bases left in between. This CDR3 contains 11 residues. Germline CDR1 reads DFQATT; CDR2 reads SNEGSKA (reference sequence). CDR3 coding DNA: TGCAGTGCCCCGGACTCCAATGAGCAGTTCTTC. Its protein is CSAPDSNEQFF.

In the case of this clone: This likely reflects a read error, since a far larger clone is one base away. The gene calls are TRBV5-4 and TRBJ2-5; possible D gene TRBD1, 6 bases. There are 13 residues in the CDR3. In germline, CDR1 is SGHNT, CDR2 YYREEE (reference sequence). In DNA form, the CDR3 reads TGTGCCGGCAGCCTACAGGGCCAAGAGACCCAGTACTTC. This sequence encodes CAGSLQGQETQYF.

V and J are TRBV18 and TRBJ2-1, with D maybe TRBD2 (6 bases). With 4 bases removed from V and 0 bases from J, the gap between germline ends came to 10 bases. The germline V gene has CDR1 KGHSH and CDR2 LQKENI. This CDR3 has 15 amino acids. The CDR3 bases are TGTGCCAGCTCACTCCAGACTAGCTCCTACAATGAGCAGTTCTTC. Protein sequence: CASSLQTSSYNEQFF.

J is TRBJ1-1 and V is TRBV2; TRBD1 matches at 10 bases. The CDR3 length is 18 residues. The junction had 11 bases not matched to a gene; V was cut back by 4 bases and J by 0 bases. Germline V gene data show CDR1 as SNHLY and CDR2 as FYNNEI. The CDR3 region is CASSGQPGQGIMNTEAFF. In nucleotides, the CDR3 is TGTGCCAGCAGTGGTCAACCGGGACAGGGGATCATGAACACTGAAGCTTTCTTT.

This clone has a single count. The same CDR3 can be traced to other DNA sequences in this sample. V and J are TRBV29-1 and TRBJ1-1; D is perhaps TRBD1 (6 bases). The length of the CDR3 is 13 residues. CDR1 and CDR2 (germline): SQVTM, ANQGSEA. V lost 6 bases and J 0 bases, leaving 11 bases between the germline ends. The CDR3 DNA reads TGCAGCGTGCAGGGGCGAATGAACACTGAAGCTTTCTTT. Translation: CSVQGRMNTEAFF.

V is TRBV19 and J is TRBJ1-3; TRBD1 is a possible D gene (5 bases). Germline V gives CDR1 LNHDA, CDR2 SQIVND (reference sequence). This CDR3 is built from 13 residues. V lost 10 bases to trimming and J lost 2 bases, with 12 bases between them. CDR3 nucleotides: TGTGCCACTAACGGGGGTCCTGGAAACACCATATATTTT. As protein: CATNGGPGNTIYF. Using reference TRBV19 and TRBJ1-3 for the parts outside the CDR3, the full variable domain is DGGITQSPKYLFRKEGQNVTLSCEQNLNHDAMYWYRQDPGQGLRLIYYSQIVNDFQKGDIAEGYSVSREKKESFPLTVTSAQKNPTAFYLCATNGGPGNTIYFGEGSWLTVV.

The gene calls are TRBV11-2 and TRBJ2-1; D gene unclear. Between the trimmed V and J ends, which lost 1 base and 7 bases, there was a span of 14 bases. This CDR3 has 15 amino acids. CDR1 is SGHAT, CDR2 FQNNGV, per germline. The CDR3 DNA reads as TGTGCCAGCAGCTTAGCGTCCCAGGCGCGGAATGAGCAGTTCTTC. Amino acids: CASSLASQARNEQFF.

This clone has at least ten counts. The gene calls are TRBV4-2 and TRBJ1-4; 8 nucleotides line up with TRBD1. CDR1 and CDR2 (germline): LGHNA, YNFKEQ. V lost 5 bases and J lost 0; bases outside the gene matches: 11. The CDR3 totals 18 residues. The CDR3 protein is CASSSTGALVATNEKLFF. The CDR3 coding sequence is TGTGCCAGCAGCTCGACAGGGGCCCTAGTTGCAACTAATGAAAAACTGTTTTTT.